This T cell receptor (beta chain) emerged from a study of T-cell memory formation after mild COVID-19. As for the study in general: TCR clusters largely stayed donor specific.

Study-wide results and limits: Contracting CD4+ clones were located mainly in CM and EM, and CD8+ clones in EMRA. Clones that shrank (day 15 to 85) were balanced CD4/CD8, whereas later expanders leaned CD4+.

Amplification by 5'RACE using constant-segment primers produced TCR alpha and TCR beta cDNA libraries that carried sample barcodes and UMIs. TCRdb analysed the 5' RACE reads with MiXCR anew, one entry per CDR3 protein. The table lists some 600,000 distinct CDR3 sequences, roughly 17% of them singletons, with roughly 7.7% in the top ten. Concerning this clonotype: Its target is not known.

This CDR3 is 16 amino acids long. Per the germline V gene, CDR1 is KGHDR and CDR2 is SFDVKD. Trimming shortened V by 0 bases and J by 3 bases, and 13 bases separated the two germline ends. Sample: PBMCs or a T cell subset sorted from them (not recorded which). This sequence joins TRBV24-1 and TRBJ2-5, with a tentative D call TRBD2 (6 bases). The TCR was taken from an adult woman who had mild COVID-19 (a few samples of this study predate the infection). Cell type and time point are not known. CDR3 bases: TGTGCCACCAGTGATTTGGGAGGGAGCGGTGAAGAGACCCAGTACTTC. As protein: CATSDLGGSGEETQYF.